The 6 T cell receptor beta chains below were found in one sample sequenced in a study of cytomegalovirus exposure and HLA in healthy donors (dated by TCRdb to about 2017). The library was made by the immunoSEQ multiplex PCR assay. TCRdb carries this immuneACCESS record with in-frame sequences only. Its versions omit some clonotypes, under half of them owing to an unresolved V gene in the studies checked, with the rest unexplained. The sample has some 110,000 clones on record, around 94% of them singletons. The ten largest account for around 1.2% of the sample. The sequenced sample consisted of PBMCs. The receptors here all came from a young woman in good health and CMV-seronegative.

This clone was recorded only once. V usage is TRBV2 and J usage is TRBJ2-7; D not certain. CDR1 and CDR2 (germline): SNHLY, FYNNEI. The ends were cut back, 7 bases at V and 3 bases at J, with 13 bases in the middle. The CDR3 is made up of 13 amino acids. The CDR3 bases are TGTGCCAGCACCGAGAACTTTCACTACGAGCAGTACTTC. This codes for CASTENFHYEQYF.

This clone appeared a single time. The chain uses TRBV6-6 and TRBJ1-2; 10 bases are shared with TRBD1. The CDR3 is made up of 14 amino acids. Germline V lookup: CDR1 MNHNY, CDR2 SVGAGI (reference sequence). With 2 bases clipped from V and 6 bases from J, the junction kept 3 bases outside the gene matches. This CDR3 reads CASSYGGQGDGYTF. CDR3 DNA: TGTGCCAGCAGTTACGGCGGACAGGGGGATGGCTACACCTTC.

The V and J genes are TRBV9 and TRBJ2-1; 9 positions agree with TRBD2. CDR3 size: 18 residues. Germline loops: CDR1 SGDLS, CDR2 YYNGEE. V was clipped by 5 bases and J by 0 bases; unmatched bases: 12. CDR3 amino acids: CASSMRGGLVGSYNEQFF. Here the CDR3 DNA reads TGTGCCAGCAGTATGCGGGGGGGCCTCGTAGGCTCCTACAATGAGCAGTTCTTC.

The chain has TRBV10-3 and TRBJ2-7; 13 bases line up with TRBD2. The length of the CDR3 is 16 residues. V shed 4 bases and J 3 bases; nucleotides not matched to a gene: 6. The germline V gene has CDR1 ENHRY and CDR2 SYGVKD. This chain's CDR3 is CAISAGLAGVFYEQYF. The CDR3 DNA reads TGTGCCATCAGTGCCGGACTAGCGGGAGTCTTCTACGAGCAGTACTTC.

This chain connects TRBV19 to TRBJ2-2; the D gene is possibly TRBD1 (5 bases). The ends were cut back, 6 bases at V and 6 bases at J, with 14 bases in the middle. Looked up from germline, CDR1 is LNHDA and CDR2 is SQIVND (reference sequence). The CDR3 is 14 residues long. The CDR3 is CASRDPGFPGELFF. The CDR3 nucleotides read TGTGCCAGTAGGGATCCAGGGTTTCCCGGGGAGCTGTTTTTT. Combining the CDR3 with reference TRBV19 and TRBJ2-2 gives the whole variable domain DGGITQSPKYLFRKEGQNVTLSCEQNLNHDAMYWYRQDPGQGLRLIYYSQIVNDFQKGDIAEGYSVSREKKESFPLTVTSAQKNPTAFYLCASRDPGFPGELFFGEGSRLTVL.

The chain carries TRBV27 and TRBJ1-5, with D unresolved. The CDR3 covers 14 residues. V gave up 5 bases and J gave up 2 bases, with 10 bases separating them. The germline CDR1 and CDR2 sequences are MNHEY and SMNVEV (reference sequence). The CDR3 loop reads CASSRQEGNQPQHF. DNA of the CDR3: TGTGCCAGCAGTCGGCAGGAGGGCAATCAGCCCCAGCATTTT.